In this sample, the clone carrying this T cell receptor beta chain turned up many times. The antigen remains undetermined. It was with unique molecular identifiers that the TCRbeta library was prepared. TCRdb re-called the PCR reads with MiXCR, one entry per CDR3 protein. The sample lists about 32,000 distinct CDR3 sequences, less than 8.5% occurring once. This entry comes from a study of T-cell reconstitution after alpha-beta-depleted transplantation in children. The germline gives CDR1 LGHNA, CDR2 YSLEER. V shed 4 bases, J shed 5 bases, and the junction held 7 bases outside the gene matches. The CDR3 spans 14 residues. Regarding the study as a whole: Certain patients had high TCRbeta diversity at day 60, and it came from recipient T cells and thymic progenitors that survived. Expanded graft clones, several hundred of them, were reportedly the source of alpha-beta T cells about two months after transplant. T-cell counts and diversity were attributed mostly to newly produced T cells one year after transplant.

The chain joins TRBV4-3 to TRBJ1-1; TRBD1 matches at 7 bases. This clonotype was obtained from a child less than two years old who had a stem cell transplant for acute myeloid leukemia, so the T cells may come from the graft donor. Source: peripheral blood, taken 60 days after TCRalphabeta/CD19-depleted stem cell transplant. Here the CDR3 reads CASSLDRDGTEAFF. The DNA of the CDR3 is TGCGCCAGCAGCCTCGACAGGGACGGGACTGAAGCTTTCTTT.